What follows describes a single T cell receptor beta chain. This sample was taken from a study of blood T cell repertoires in COVID-19. Study-level background: The origin of the acute and convalescent COVID-19 samples was the United States, Italy and Spain. T cells, B-cell-depleted T cells, or PBMCs provided the cDNA or gDNA that served as material.

Profiled with immunoSEQ multiplex PCR; TCRdb holds only in-frame clones, not every one. This sample has fewer than 300,000 clones, with roughly 85% found just once. Recovery among Cohort 3 donors was established by two negative PCRs, clearance, or symptom resolution. V was pared by 0 bases and J by 7 bases, with 8 bases of the junction left unmatched. This CDR3 has 15 residues. Germline CDR1 SGHNT, CDR2 YYREEE (reference sequence). The chain couples TRBV5-4 to TRBJ1-2; TRBD1 matches 8 bases. The TCR sequence derives from a woman in her twenties or thirties who had recovered from COVID-19. Material for sequencing was PBMCs or T cells enriched from blood (not recorded which). CDR3 residues: CASSLAGQGIPGYTF. CDR3 nucleotides: TGTGCCAGCAGCTTGGCCGGACAGGGTATTCCTGGCTACACCTTC.